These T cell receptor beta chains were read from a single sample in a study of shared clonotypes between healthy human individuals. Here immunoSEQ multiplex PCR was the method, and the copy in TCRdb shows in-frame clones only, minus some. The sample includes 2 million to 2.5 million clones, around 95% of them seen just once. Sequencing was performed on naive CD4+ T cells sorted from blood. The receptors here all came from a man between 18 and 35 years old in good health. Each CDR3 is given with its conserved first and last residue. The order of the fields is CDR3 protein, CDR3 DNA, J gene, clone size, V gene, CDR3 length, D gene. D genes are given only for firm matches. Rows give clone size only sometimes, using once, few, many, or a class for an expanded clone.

CDR3aa: CASSPGQGAPGTEAFF
CDR3nt: TGTGCCAGCAGTCCGGGACAGGGGGCGCCGGGCACTGAAGCTTTCTTT
j_gene: TRBJ1-1
abundance: -
v_gene: TRBV2
len: 16
d_gene: TRBD1

CDR3aa: CASSHRGENTEAFF
CDR3nt: TGTGCCAGCAGCCACAGGGGCGAGAACACTGAAGCTTTCTTT
j_gene: TRBJ1-1
abundance: once
v_gene: TRBV6-1
len: 14
d_gene: TRBD1

CDR3aa: CASSLFRQSGELFF
CDR3nt: TGTGCCAGCAGTTTATTTAGACAGTCCGGGGAGCTGTTTTTT
j_gene: TRBJ2-2
abundance: -
v_gene: TRBV27
len: 14
d_gene: -

CDR3aa: CASSEFIGGHYGYTF
CDR3nt: TGTGCCAGCAGTGAATTTATAGGGGGGCACTATGGCTACACCTTC
j_gene: TRBJ1-2
abundance: few
v_gene: TRBV6-1
len: 15
d_gene: -

CDR3aa: CASSEDSFGRPQHF
CDR3nt: TGTGCCAGCAGTGAAGACAGCTTCGGCCGGCCCCAGCATTTT
j_gene: TRBJ1-5
abundance: -
v_gene: TRBV6-1
len: 14
d_gene: -

CDR3aa: CASSSLVRSSYEQYF
CDR3nt: TGCGCCAGCAGCTCCCTAGTTCGAAGCTCCTACGAGCAGTACTTC
j_gene: TRBJ2-7
abundance: -
v_gene: TRBV5-1
len: 15
d_gene: -

CDR3aa: CASSLTDNVATNEKLFF
CDR3nt: TGTGCCAGCAGCTTAACAGACAACGTTGCAACTAATGAAAAACTGTTTTTT
j_gene: TRBJ1-4
abundance: -
v_gene: TRBV11-2
len: 17
d_gene: -

CDR3aa: CSYREDTEAFF
CDR3nt: TGCAGTTACAGGGAGGACACTGAAGCTTTCTTT
j_gene: TRBJ1-1
abundance: -
v_gene: TRBV20-1
len: 11
d_gene: -

CDR3aa: CASLIPGQGSEQYF
CDR3nt: TGTGCCAGCCTAATCCCGGGACAGGGAAGCGAGCAGTACTTC
j_gene: TRBJ2-7
abundance: -
v_gene: TRBV28
len: 14
d_gene: TRBD1

CDR3aa: CASSVPGGLGYGYTF
CDR3nt: TGTGCCAGCAGTGTCCCGGGGGGCTTAGGGTATGGCTACACCTTC
j_gene: TRBJ1-2
abundance: -
v_gene: TRBV6-1
len: 15
d_gene: -

CDR3aa: CASSVTGGKNYGYTF
CDR3nt: TGTGCCAGTAGTGTAACAGGGGGGAAGAACTATGGCTACACCTTC
j_gene: TRBJ1-2
abundance: -
v_gene: TRBV19
len: 15
d_gene: TRBD1

CDR3aa: CASTKTGAGYEQYF
CDR3nt: TGCGCCAGCACTAAAACTGGGGCTGGCTACGAGCAGTACTTC
j_gene: TRBJ2-7
abundance: -
v_gene: TRBV5-1
len: 14
d_gene: -

CDR3aa: CASSLMVAEQFF
CDR3nt: TGTGCCAGCTCGCTTATGGTGGCTGAGCAGTTCTTC
j_gene: TRBJ2-1
abundance: -
v_gene: TRBV18
len: 12
d_gene: -

CDR3aa: CASSSPSGRGDKKLFF
CDR3nt: TGTGCCAGCAGTTCGCCATCCGGAAGGGGGGATAAAAAACTGTTTTTT
j_gene: TRBJ1-4
abundance: -
v_gene: TRBV6-5
len: 16
d_gene: -

CDR3aa: CASSSPGTSREKLFF
CDR3nt: TGTGCCAGCAGTTCCCCGGGGACCAGCAGGGAAAAACTGTTTTTT
j_gene: TRBJ1-4
abundance: -
v_gene: TRBV28
len: 15
d_gene: -

CDR3aa: CASSQTLAYEQYF
CDR3nt: TGTGCCAGCAGCCAAACACTCGCCTACGAGCAGTACTTC
j_gene: TRBJ2-7
abundance: -
v_gene: TRBV4-2
len: 13
d_gene: -

CDR3aa: CASSPDRGYGYTF
CDR3nt: TGTGCCAGTAGTCCCGACAGGGGATATGGCTACACCTTC
j_gene: TRBJ1-2
abundance: -
v_gene: TRBV19
len: 13
d_gene: TRBD1

CDR3aa: CASSSGTVYGYTF
CDR3nt: TGTGCCAGCAGCTCTGGGACAGTATATGGCTACACCTTC
j_gene: TRBJ1-2
abundance: -
v_gene: TRBV5-3
len: 13
d_gene: TRBD1

CDR3aa: CASSERGNEQFF
CDR3nt: TGTGCCAGCAGTGAACGGGGGAATGAGCAGTTCTTC
j_gene: TRBJ2-1
abundance: once
v_gene: TRBV25-1
len: 12
d_gene: -

CDR3aa: CASSPQVYYEQYF
CDR3nt: TGTGCCAGCTCACCTCAAGTTTACTACGAGCAGTACTTC
j_gene: TRBJ2-7
abundance: -
v_gene: TRBV18
len: 13
d_gene: -

CDR3aa: CASSALGGMANEKLFF
CDR3nt: TGTGCCAGCAGCGCCCTTGGGGGGATGGCTAATGAAAAACTGTTTTTT
j_gene: TRBJ1-4
abundance: -
v_gene: TRBV7-6
len: 16
d_gene: -

CDR3aa: CAWSTWTVNSYNSPLHF
CDR3nt: TGTGCCTGGAGTACGTGGACAGTTAACTCCTATAATTCACCCCTCCACTTT
j_gene: TRBJ1-6
abundance: -
v_gene: TRBV30
len: 17
d_gene: -

CDR3aa: CASSPRFSTEAFF
CDR3nt: TGTGCCAGCAGCCCCCGTTTCTCCACTGAAGCTTTCTTT
j_gene: TRBJ1-1
abundance: -
v_gene: TRBV9
len: 13
d_gene: -

CDR3aa: CASSLGRSSSGANVLTF
CDR3nt: TGCGCCAGCAGCTTGGGCCGTAGTTCCTCTGGGGCCAACGTCCTGACTTTC
j_gene: TRBJ2-6
abundance: -
v_gene: TRBV5-1
len: 17
d_gene: -

CDR3aa: CASSFWDRDHGYTF
CDR3nt: TGTGCCAGCAGCTTTTGGGACAGGGACCATGGCTACACCTTC
j_gene: TRBJ1-2
abundance: -
v_gene: TRBV5-4
len: 14
d_gene: TRBD1

CDR3aa: CASSQVGPGTIYF
CDR3nt: TGCGCCAGCAGCCAAGTGGGACCCGGCACCATATATTTT
j_gene: TRBJ1-3
abundance: -
v_gene: TRBV4-1
len: 13
d_gene: -

CDR3aa: CASSRAGSNQPQHF
CDR3nt: TGTGCCAGCAGTCGGGCGGGGAGCAATCAGCCCCAGCATTTT
j_gene: TRBJ1-5
abundance: -
v_gene: TRBV7-6
len: 14
d_gene: -

CDR3aa: CSVEGSAHNEQFF
CDR3nt: TGCAGCGTTGAGGGCAGCGCTCACAATGAGCAGTTCTTC
j_gene: TRBJ2-1
abundance: -
v_gene: TRBV29-1
len: 13
d_gene: -

CDR3aa: CASSLKGGTEAFF
CDR3nt: TGTGCCAGCAGCTTAAAAGGAGGAACTGAAGCTTTCTTT
j_gene: TRBJ1-1
abundance: -
v_gene: TRBV7-9
len: 13
d_gene: -

CDR3aa: CASSLRVTAGPYNEQFF
CDR3nt: TGTGCCAGCAGCTTAAGGGTCACCGCAGGGCCCTACAATGAGCAGTTCTTC
j_gene: TRBJ2-1
abundance: -
v_gene: TRBV11-2
len: 17
d_gene: -

CDR3aa: CASSLQEFNQPQHF
CDR3nt: TGTGCCAGCTCATTACAGGAATTCAATCAGCCCCAGCATTTT
j_gene: TRBJ1-5
abundance: -
v_gene: TRBV18
len: 14
d_gene: -

CDR3aa: CASSFGRSNEKLFF
CDR3nt: TGCGCCAGCAGCTTTGGGAGATCGAATGAAAAACTGTTTTTT
j_gene: TRBJ1-4
abundance: -
v_gene: TRBV5-1
len: 14
d_gene: -

CDR3aa: CAISGSTDTQYF
CDR3nt: TGTGCCATCAGCGGTAGCACAGATACGCAGTATTTT
j_gene: TRBJ2-3
abundance: -
v_gene: TRBV10-3
len: 12
d_gene: -

CDR3aa: CASSPRPFYEQYF
CDR3nt: TGTGCCAGCAGTCCCAGGCCATTCTACGAGCAGTACTTC
j_gene: TRBJ2-7
abundance: -
v_gene: TRBV27
len: 13
d_gene: -

CDR3aa: CASSLAGGGADTQYF
CDR3nt: TGTGCCAGCAGCTTGGCGGGGGGCGGAGCAGATACGCAGTATTTT
j_gene: TRBJ2-3
abundance: -
v_gene: TRBV7-9
len: 15
d_gene: TRBD2

CDR3aa: CASGSQGGYEQYF
CDR3nt: TGTGCCAGCGGTTCACAGGGAGGCTACGAGCAGTACTTC
j_gene: TRBJ2-7
abundance: -
v_gene: TRBV6-1
len: 13
d_gene: -

CDR3aa: CASSPLGGDTQYF
CDR3nt: TGTGCCAGCTCACCCCTGGGAGGAGATACGCAGTATTTT
j_gene: TRBJ2-3
abundance: once
v_gene: TRBV18
len: 13
d_gene: -

CDR3aa: CASSRPGTGEKNTEAFF
CDR3nt: TGTGCCAGCAGCCGCCCCGGGACAGGGGAAAAGAACACTGAAGCTTTCTTT
j_gene: TRBJ1-1
abundance: once
v_gene: TRBV5-6
len: 17
d_gene: TRBD1

CDR3aa: CASSPPGQGFRGYTF
CDR3nt: TGTGCCAGTAGTCCACCGGGACAGGGGTTCCGGGGCTACACCTTC
j_gene: TRBJ1-2
abundance: -
v_gene: TRBV19
len: 15
d_gene: TRBD1

CDR3aa: CASSPLDRGNNYGYTF
CDR3nt: TGTGCCAGCAGTCCCCTGGACAGGGGGAATAACTATGGCTACACCTTC
j_gene: TRBJ1-2
abundance: -
v_gene: TRBV27
len: 16
d_gene: TRBD1

CDR3aa: CASSDFRDQYF
CDR3nt: TGTGCCAGCTCAGATTTCCGGGACCAGTACTTC
j_gene: TRBJ2-5
abundance: -
v_gene: TRBV18
len: 11
d_gene: -